This TCR beta chain was recovered during a study of cytomegalovirus exposure and HLA in healthy donors. Amplification used 60 Vbeta primers and 13 Jbeta primers. Clones were read by immunoSEQ multiplex PCR, and TCRdb kept only the in-frame ones, dropping some. The sample contains about 140,000 clones, more than 60% of which appear only once. Germline V gene lookup returns CDR1 LNHNV and CDR2 YYDKDF (reference sequence). The CDR3 totals 17 residues. The V segment lost 0 bases and the J segment 6 bases; nucleotides outside the gene matches: 8. The origin of this receptor is a male donor in good health and CMV-seronegative. The sequenced sample was PBMCs. The chain recombines TRBV15 with TRBJ2-1; TRBD2 matches at 10 bases. CDR3 amino acids: CATSRDLVAGGLNEQFF. The CDR3 coding sequence is TGTGCCACCAGCAGAGATCTTGTAGCGGGGGGCCTCAATGAGCAGTTCTTC.